This T cell receptor (beta chain) was retrieved from a study of blood T cell repertoires in COVID-19. The overall study: COVID-19 samples collected from the United States, Italy and Spain covered acute and convalescent phases. From T cells, B-cell-depleted T cells, or PBMCs came the material, which was cDNA or gDNA.

Method: immunoSEQ multiplex PCR; TCRdb's copy keeps in-frame clones and lacks some. The sample records approximately 270,000 clones, approximately 90% being singletons. Recruits, aged roughly 18 to 95 years, lived in 24 US areas. Clinical histories supplied by participants themselves formed the basis of cohort assignment. This CDR3 region has 14 residues. Germline CDR1 and CDR2: LGHNA and YNFKEQ. V was cut by 0 bases and J by 5 bases, with 10 bases left in between. The receptor's source is a human donor in a cohort exposed to, infected with or recovered from COVID-19 (not recorded which). The donor label of this sample is uncertain. This rearrangement joins TRBV4-2 to TRBJ1-1, with D possibly matching TRBD1 (6 bases). The sequenced sample consisted of PBMCs or T cells enriched from blood (not recorded which). In DNA, the CDR3 is TGTGCCAGCAGCCAAGAGGGGGACACGACTGAAGCTTTCTTT. It yields the protein CASSQEGDTTEAFF.